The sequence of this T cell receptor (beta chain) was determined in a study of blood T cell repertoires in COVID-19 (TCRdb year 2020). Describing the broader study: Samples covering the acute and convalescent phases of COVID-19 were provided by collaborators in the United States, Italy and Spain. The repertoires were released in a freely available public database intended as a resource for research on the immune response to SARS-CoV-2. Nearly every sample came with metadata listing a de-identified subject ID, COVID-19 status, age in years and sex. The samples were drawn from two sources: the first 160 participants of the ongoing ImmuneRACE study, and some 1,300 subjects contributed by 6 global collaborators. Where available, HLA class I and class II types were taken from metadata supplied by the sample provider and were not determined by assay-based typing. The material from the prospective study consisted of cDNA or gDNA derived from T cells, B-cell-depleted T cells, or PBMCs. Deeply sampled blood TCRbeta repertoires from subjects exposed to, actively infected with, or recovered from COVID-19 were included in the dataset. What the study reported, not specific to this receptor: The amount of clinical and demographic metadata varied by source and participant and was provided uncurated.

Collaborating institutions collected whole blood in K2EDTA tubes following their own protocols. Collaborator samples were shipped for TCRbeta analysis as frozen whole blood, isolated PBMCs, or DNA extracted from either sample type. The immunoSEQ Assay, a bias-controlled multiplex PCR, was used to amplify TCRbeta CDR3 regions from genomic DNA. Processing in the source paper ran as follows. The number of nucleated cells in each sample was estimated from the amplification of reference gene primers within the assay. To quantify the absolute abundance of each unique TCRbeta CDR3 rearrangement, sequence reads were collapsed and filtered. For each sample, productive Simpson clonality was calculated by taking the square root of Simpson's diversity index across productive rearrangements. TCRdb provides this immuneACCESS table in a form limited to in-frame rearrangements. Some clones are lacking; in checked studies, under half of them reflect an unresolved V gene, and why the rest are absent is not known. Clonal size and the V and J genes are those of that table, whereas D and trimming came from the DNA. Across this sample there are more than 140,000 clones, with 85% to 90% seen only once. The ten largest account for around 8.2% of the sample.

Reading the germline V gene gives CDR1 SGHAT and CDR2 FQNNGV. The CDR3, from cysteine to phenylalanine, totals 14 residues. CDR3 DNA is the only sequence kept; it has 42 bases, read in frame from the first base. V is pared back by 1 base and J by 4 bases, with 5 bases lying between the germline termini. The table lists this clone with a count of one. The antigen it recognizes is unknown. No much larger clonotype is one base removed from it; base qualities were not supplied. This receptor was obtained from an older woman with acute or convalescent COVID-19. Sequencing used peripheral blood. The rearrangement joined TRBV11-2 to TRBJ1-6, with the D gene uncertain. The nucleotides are TGTGCCAGCAGCTTAGTACAGTATAATTCACCCCTCCACTTT. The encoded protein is CASSLVQYNSPLHF. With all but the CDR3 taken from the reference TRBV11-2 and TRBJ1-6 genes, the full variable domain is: EAGVAQSPRYKIIEKRQSVAFWCNPISGHATLYWYQQILGQGPKLLIQFQNNGVVDDSQLPKDRFSAERLKGVDSTLKIQPAKLEDSAVYLCASSLVQYNSPLHFGNGTRLTVT.